The 5 T cell receptor beta chains in this list originate from one sample, sequenced in a study of blood T cell repertoires in COVID-19. Produced via immunoSEQ multiplex PCR; TCRdb's table is partial and in-frame only. The sample records roughly 250,000 clones, roughly 82% being singletons. Sequenced material: peripheral blood. All receptors derive from a woman in her 70s with acute or convalescent COVID-19.

The table lists this clone with a few counts. CDR3 loop: CASSLSAGYGYTF. The CDR3 DNA is TGCGCCAGCAGCCTCTCGGCAGGGTACGGCTACACCTTC. The chain is built from TRBV4-3 and TRBJ1-2; D is possibly TRBD1 (5 bases). The CDR3 loop spans 13 amino acids. V lost 4 bases and J lost 8, with 14 bases in between. Germline assignment: CDR1 LGHNA and CDR2 YSLEER.

The V call is TRBV19, the J call TRBJ2-7; a weak D match, TRBD1 (6 bases). Trimming shortened V by 3 bases and J by 3 bases, and 9 bases separated the two germline ends. Per germline, CDR1 LNHDA and CDR2 SQIVND (reference sequence). This CDR3 spans 13 amino acids. The chain's CDR3 is CASSIGRGYEQYF. CDR3 nucleotide sequence: TGTGCCAGTAGTATTGGCAGGGGCTACGAGCAGTACTTC.

This clone was recorded a few times. The rearrangement uses TRBV27 and TRBJ1-2; TRBD1 might be the D (6 bases). Trimming removed 6 bases at V and 0 bases at J, with 14 bases between. The CDR3 covers 15 residues. Germline V lookup: CDR1 MNHEY, CDR2 SMNVEV (reference sequence). DNA for the CDR3: TGTGCCAGCAGCCTAACAGGGCGGTCTAACTATGGCTACACCTTC. This encodes CASSLTGRSNYGYTF.

The V and J genes are TRBV4-2 and TRBJ2-7; TRBD1 aligns across 7 bases. The V gene end was trimmed by 6 bases and the J gene end by 0 bases; junction bases not matched to a gene: 11. CDR3 length: 16 amino acids. Germline loops: CDR1 LGHNA, CDR2 YNFKEQ. The CDR3 is CASSQTARDSSYEQYF. The CDR3 coding sequence is TGTGCCAGCAGTCAAACAGCACGGGACAGCTCCTACGAGCAGTACTTC.

This sequence joins TRBV9 and TRBJ1-4; possibly TRBD1 for D (5 bases). V was pared by 0 bases and J by 6 bases, with 12 bases between. The germline V gene encodes CDR1 SGDLS and CDR2 YYNGEE. The CDR3 length is 15 residues. The CDR3 reads CASSVGGNYHEKLFF. The CDR3, as DNA: TGTGCCAGCAGCGTAGGGGGCAACTATCATGAAAAACTGTTTTTT.